The clone carrying this T cell receptor beta chain appeared a single time. TCRdb keeps only in-frame clones here, not all; method: immunoSEQ multiplex PCR. Among 110,000 or so clones, 90% to 95% were seen once, and the ten largest hold 1.4%. The data originate from a study of T cells after somatic rescue of genetic block. The CDR3 runs to 12 residues. Germline V gene lookup returns CDR1 SGHDT and CDR2 YYEEEE. The V gene lost 4 bases and the J gene lost 4 bases, with 8 bases spanning the gap. The clonotype comes from a young woman. This chain uses TRBV5-6 with TRBJ1-2; D remains ambiguous. Material: peripheral blood mononuclear cells (PBMCs). For the CDR3, the DNA is TGTGCCAGCAGCCCCGGGGTCTATGGCTACACCTTC. Translated: CASSPGVYGYTF.